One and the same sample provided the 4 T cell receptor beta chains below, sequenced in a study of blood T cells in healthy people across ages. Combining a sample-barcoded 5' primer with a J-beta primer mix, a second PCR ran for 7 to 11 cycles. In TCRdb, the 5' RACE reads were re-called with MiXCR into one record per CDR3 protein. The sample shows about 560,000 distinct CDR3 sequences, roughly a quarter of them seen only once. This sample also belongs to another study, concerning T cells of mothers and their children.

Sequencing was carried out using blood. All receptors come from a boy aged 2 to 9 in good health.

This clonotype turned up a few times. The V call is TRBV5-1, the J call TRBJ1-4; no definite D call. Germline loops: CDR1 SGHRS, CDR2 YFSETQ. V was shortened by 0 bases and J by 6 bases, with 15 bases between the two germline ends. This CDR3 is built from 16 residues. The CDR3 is CASSLGSREVDEKLFF. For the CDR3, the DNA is TGCGCCAGCAGCTTGGGGTCCCGGGAAGTGGATGAAAAACTGTTTTTT.

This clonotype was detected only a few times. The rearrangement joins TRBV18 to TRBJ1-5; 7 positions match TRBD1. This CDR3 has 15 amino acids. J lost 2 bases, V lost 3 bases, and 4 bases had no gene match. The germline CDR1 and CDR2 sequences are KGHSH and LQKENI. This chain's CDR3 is CASSPTGAGNQPQHF. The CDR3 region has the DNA TGTGCCAGCTCACCCACAGGGGCGGGCAATCAGCCCCAGCATTTT. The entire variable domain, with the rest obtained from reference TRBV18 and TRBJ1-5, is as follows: NAGVMQNPRHLVRRRGQEARLRCSPMKGHSHVYWYRQLPEEGLKFMVYLQKENIIDESGMPKERFSAEFPKEGPSILRIQQVVRGDSAAYFCASSPTGAGNQPQHFGDGTRLSIL.

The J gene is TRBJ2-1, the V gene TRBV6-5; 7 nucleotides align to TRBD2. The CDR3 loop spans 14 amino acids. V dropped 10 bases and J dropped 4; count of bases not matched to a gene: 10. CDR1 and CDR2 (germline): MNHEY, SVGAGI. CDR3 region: CATAEAGVYNEQFF. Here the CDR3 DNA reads TGTGCCACCGCGGAGGCGGGGGTATACAATGAGCAGTTCTTC.

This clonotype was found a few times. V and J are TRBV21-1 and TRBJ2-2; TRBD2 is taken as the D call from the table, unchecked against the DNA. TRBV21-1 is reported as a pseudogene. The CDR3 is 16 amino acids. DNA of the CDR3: TGTGCCAGCAGCAAGCTGACTAGCCCGAACACCGGGGAGCTGTTTTTT. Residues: CASSKLTSPNTGELFF.